This TCR beta chain was recorded in a study of T cells in Graves' hyperthyroidism and ophthalmopathy. In its sample, this clonotype was seen many times. Germline V gene lookup returns CDR1 DFQATT and CDR2 SNEGSKA (reference sequence). The CDR3 totals 13 residues. After removal of 6 bases from V and 6 bases from J, the junction contained 10 bases not matched to a gene. RNA transcripts served as the template for amplifying TCR beta CDR3 regions. Primed by the HTBI set, a first-round RT-PCR was run on the TCR CDR3. MiXCR, run by TCRdb on the multiplex PCR reads, gives a single entry per CDR3 protein. The table has 360,000 or so distinct CDR3 sequences, roughly 19% seen once.

The rearrangement joins TRBV20-1 to TRBJ2-5; TRBD1 matches at 7 bases. The source is a woman in her late teens or twenties with Graves' hyperthyroidism. The sample taken for sequencing was blood. The CDR3, as DNA: TGCAGTGCAGGAGAGCAGGGGGAAAAGACCCAGTACTTC. Encoded protein: CSAGEQGEKTQYF.